The 30 T cell receptor beta chains below all came from one sample that was sequenced in a study of read filtering for tumor transcriptome and immune sequencing (dated by TCRdb to about 2020). The instrument given in TCRdb is Illumina HiSeq 4000. The Immunoverse kit was used to build TCR libraries from around 420 ng RNA, with molecular barcoded adaptors covering alpha/delta and beta/gamma chains. The public sequencing data were trimmed at Q25 with fastp and processed into clonotypes with MiXCR by TCRdb, which kept only in-frame beta chains. Under each unique CDR3 protein, matching rows form one entry showing the most common genes and DNA. The sample table contains tens of thousands of distinct CDR3 sequences; only one count was recorded for roughly 13% of them. 25% to 30% of the sample is held by the ten biggest clonotypes. Sequencing was performed on a population of CD138-negative cells sorted from bone marrow. Per the publication, the cell subset or site label means: bone marrow mononuclear cells depleted of CD138+ plasma/myeloma cells by negative magnetic selection. These TCRs come from a donor aged 40 or over with multiple myeloma.

This clonotype was counted at least ten times. The chain recombines TRBV5-1 with TRBJ2-5, with TRBD1 matching over 9 bases. V lost 0 bases to trimming and J lost 4 bases; unmatched junction nucleotides: 4. Germline V lookup: CDR1 SGHRS, CDR2 YFSETQ. The CDR3 contains 15 residues. The CDR3: CASSLGTDRGETQYF. In DNA, the CDR3 is TGCGCCAGCAGCTTGGGAACGGACAGGGGAGAGACCCAGTACTTC.

This clonotype was observed many times. For the CDR3, the DNA is TGTGCCGGCGGACTAGCGAACACCGGGGAGCTGTTTTTT. It encodes CAGGLANTGELFF. The chain employs TRBV18 and TRBJ2-2; 7 nucleotides line up with TRBD2. V shed 11 bases and J 0 bases; nucleotides not matched to a gene: 3. CDR1 is KGHSH and CDR2 is LQKENI in the germline V gene. The CDR3 runs to 13 residues.

This clonotype was detected many times. V and J are TRBV7-2 and TRBJ2-2; TRBD2 aligns across 11 bases. Germline V gives CDR1 SGHTA, CDR2 FQGNSA. Losses at the gene ends were 1 base for V and 4 bases for J; bases not matched to a gene: 2. CDR3 size: 16 residues. In nucleotides, the CDR3 is TGTGCCAGCAGCTTAGTAGCGGGAGGGGCCACCGGGGAGCTGTTTTTT. This translates into CASSLVAGGATGELFF.

V gene TRBV19 combines with J gene TRBJ2-7, with 9 bases lining up with TRBD2. CDR1 LNHDA and CDR2 SQIVND come from the germline V gene (reference sequence). This CDR3 has 16 residues. With V trimmed by 0 bases and J by 0 bases, 3 bases remained unmatched. The CDR3 loop reads CASSIDLAGSSYEQYF. For the CDR3, the DNA is TGTGCCAGTAGTATAGATCTAGCGGGGAGCTCCTACGAGCAGTACTTC.

At least ten counts were recorded for this clonotype. The chain uses TRBV30 and TRBJ2-6; 7 bases match TRBD1. Germline CDR1 is GTSNPN and CDR2 is SVGIG (reference sequence). The length of the CDR3 is 17 residues. V shed 2 bases and J 4 bases; nucleotides not matched to a gene: 11. This CDR3 is CAWSPNRGTSGANVLTF. CDR3 bases: TGTGCCTGGAGTCCTAACAGGGGTACGTCCGGGGCCAACGTCCTGACTTTC. Full variable domain (remainder filled in from reference TRBV30 and TRBJ2-6): SQTIHQWPATLVQPVGSPLSLECTVEGTSNPNLYWYRQAAGRGLQLLFYSVGIGQISSEVPQNLSASRPQDRQFILSSKKLLLSDSGFYLCAWSPNRGTSGANVLTFGAGSRLTVL.

In regard to this clonotype: The conserved closing phenylalanine or tryptophan is absent in this CDR3, likely reflecting a read error. This chain connects TRBV10-3 to TRBJ1-5; TRBD1 aligns across 10 bases. CDR1 and CDR2 (germline): ENHRY, SYGVKD. Trimming took 11 bases from V and 1 from J; bases not matched to a gene: 5. The CDR3 is 14 amino acids. The CDR3 here is CAFGTGDSNQPQHS. CDR3 DNA: TGTGCCTTCGGGACAGGGGACAGCAATCAGCCCCAGCATTCT.

This chain joins TRBV5-5 and TRBJ2-1; TRBD2 matches at 12 bases. The junction had 6 bases not matched to a gene; V was cut back by 3 bases and J by 5 bases. In germline, CDR1 is SGHKS, CDR2 YYEKEE (reference sequence). The length of the CDR3 is 16 residues. CDR3 amino acids: CASSSTSGREHNEQFF. CDR3 sequence (DNA): TGTGCCAGCAGCTCGACTAGCGGGAGAGAGCACAATGAGCAGTTCTTC.

V is TRBV11-2 and J is TRBJ2-2; 16 nucleotides line up with TRBD2. V lost 3 bases and J lost 6; bases outside the gene matches: 16. The CDR3 has 21 residues. Germline values: CDR1 SGHAT, CDR2 FQNNGV. CDR3 sequence reads: CASSFLLGTSGRAGISGELFF. The CDR3 coding sequence is TGTGCCAGCAGCTTCTTACTCGGGACTAGCGGGAGGGCCGGGATTTCCGGGGAGCTGTTTTTT. Using reference TRBV11-2 and TRBJ2-2 for the parts outside the CDR3, the full variable domain is EAGVAQSPRYKIIEKRQSVAFWCNPISGHATLYWYQQILGQGPKLLIQFQNNGVVDDSQLPKDRFSAERLKGVDSTLKIQPAKLEDSAVYLCASSFLLGTSGRAGISGELFFGEGSRLTVL.

Ten or more counts support this clonotype. The genes are TRBV29-1 and TRBJ1-1, with 7 bases matching TRBD1. V lost 7 bases, J lost 9 bases, and 8 bases stayed unmatched. The CDR3 runs 11 residues. Germline V CDR1 and CDR2: SQVTM, ANQGSEA. The CDR3 DNA is TGCAGCGCCCGGACAGGAGGGAAAGCTTTCTTT. Its translation is CSARTGGKAFF.

This clonotype was seen at least ten times. The gene calls are TRBV7-9 and TRBJ2-1; weak D call: TRBD2 (6 bases). Germline V CDR1 and CDR2: SEHNR, FQNEAQ (reference sequence). The length of the CDR3 is 17 residues. The V end lost 6 bases, the J end lost 5 bases, and 23 bases lay between the germline ends. CDR3 protein: CASSSIPLARSHNEQFF. The CDR3 DNA follows: TGTGCCAGCAGTTCCATACCCCTAGCGAGATCCCACAATGAGCAGTTCTTC.

Worth noting for this clonotype: A much larger clone sits a single nucleotide away, making a read error possible. This chain joins TRBV13 and TRBJ2-2; 7 nucleotides match TRBD2. The CDR3 runs 12 residues. Germline CDR1 PRHDT, CDR2 FYEKMQ (reference sequence). The CDR3 DNA is TGTGCCAGCAGCTTATCGGCGGGGGAGCTGCTTTTT. This translates into CASSLSAGELLF. The variable domain in full, completed from reference TRBV13 and TRBJ2-2, reads AAGVIQSPRHLIKEKRETATLKCYPIPRHDTVYWYQQGPGQDPQFLISFYEKMQSDKGSIPDRFSAQQFSDYHSELNMSSLELGDSALYFCASSLSAGELLFGEGSRLTVL.

This clonotype was picked up a small number of times. Being one base from a much bigger clone, this may be a read error. The chain has TRBV24-1 and TRBJ2-2; D is perhaps TRBD1 or TRBD2 (5 bases each). The CDR3 covers 12 residues. CDR1 is KGHDR, CDR2 SFDVKD, per germline. CDR3 DNA: TGTGCCACCAGTGTAGGGACCGGGGAGCTGTCTTTT. It encodes CATSVGTGELSF.

In this sample, this clonotype turned up a few times. This rearrangement joins TRBV5-1 to TRBJ2-3, with D tentatively TRBD2 (6 bases). CDR1 SGHRS and CDR2 YFSETQ come from the germline V gene. CDR3 length equals 12 residues. V was pared by 5 bases and J by 2 bases, with 6 bases between. The CDR3 DNA follows: TGCGCCAGCAGGCGGGACACAGATACGCAGTATTTT. Amino acid sequence: CASRRDTDTQYF.

This clonotype has ten or more counts. V gene TRBV12-3 or TRBV12-4 combines with J gene TRBJ2-1, with no clear D. Trimming left V 3 bases short and J 5 bases short, with 5 bases between. The CDR3 runs 12 residues. CDR3 region: CASSFRDNEQFF. The CDR3 DNA reads TGTGCCAGCAGTTTTCGTGACAATGAGCAGTTCTTC.

This clonotype was counted at least ten times. The conserved closing phenylalanine or tryptophan is absent in this CDR3, likely reflecting a read error. V usage is TRBV3-1 and J usage is TRBJ2-1; 8 nucleotides agree with TRBD2. CDR3 length: 14 residues. The germline CDR1 and CDR2 sequences are LGHDT and YNNKEL (reference sequence). V was pared by 3 bases and J by 8 bases, with 6 bases of the junction left unmatched. CDR3 nucleotide sequence: TGTGCCAGCAGCCACAGCGGGAGAGGTGATGAGCAGTTCTCC. Amino acid sequence: CASSHSGRGDEQFS.

This clonotype came up once. This is likely a read error, given that the CDR3 carries no conserved phenylalanine or tryptophan at its end. The V gene is TRBV6-1, the J gene TRBJ2-5; TRBD1 matches at 8 bases. The J call may be in error: the DNA end matches TRBJ2-1 better. The CDR3 sequence is 14 residues long. Germline V gene lookup returns CDR1 MNHNS and CDR2 SASEGT. Written as DNA, the CDR3 is TGTGCCAGCACTCGACAGGGGCTGGGAGAGACCCAGTTCTCC. This translates into CASTRQGLGETQFS.

This clonotype was seen many times. The V call is TRBV7-2, the J call TRBJ2-7; D ambiguous. Trimming pared 3 bases from V and 0 bases from J, leaving 6 bases between. The CDR3 runs to 13 residues. Germline V CDR1 and CDR2: SGHTA, FQGNSA. CDR3 nucleotide sequence: TGTGCCAGCAGCTTTTCTAGCTCCTACGAGCAGTACTTC. The encoded protein is CASSFSSSYEQYF.

Of note for this clonotype: It may be a read error: a sequence one base away is much more abundant. Here the CDR3 reads CASMDGPGEQYF. CDR3 bases: TGTGCCAGCATGGATGGGCCGGGGGAGCAGTACTTC. The J gene is TRBJ2-7, the V gene TRBV6-2 or TRBV6-3, with a weak D call TRBD2 (5 bases). The V end lost 7 bases, the J end lost 7 bases, and 14 bases lay between the germline ends. The CDR3 is 12 amino acids. Per the germline V gene, CDR1 is MNHEY and CDR2 is SVGEGT.

This clonotype was recorded at least ten times. The chain couples TRBV25-1 to TRBJ2-7; 9 bases fit TRBD1. The CDR3 runs to 17 residues. The junction had 11 bases not matched to a gene; V was cut back by 4 bases and J by 1 base. CDR1 MGHDK and CDR2 SYGVNS come from the germline V gene. CDR3 DNA sequence: TGTGCCAGCAGTGTCACCACCTCCGGGACAGGGTCCTACGAGCAGTACTTC. This encodes CASSVTTSGTGSYEQYF.

The gene calls are TRBV3-1 and TRBJ2-1; 12 bases map to TRBD2. J lost 5 bases, V lost 3 bases, and 2 bases had no gene match. Germline assignment: CDR1 LGHDT and CDR2 YNNKEL (reference sequence). The CDR3 is 15 residues long. This CDR3 reads CASSHGLAGNNEQFF. The CDR3 DNA reads TGTGCCAGCAGCCACGGACTAGCGGGGAACAATGAGCAGTTCTTC.

This clonotype was recorded many times. V gene TRBV29-1 combines with J gene TRBJ1-2; a weak D match, TRBD1 (5 bases). CDR1 and CDR2 from the germline V gene are SQVTM and ANQGSEA. The CDR3 contains 13 residues. Trimming pared 2 bases from V and 8 bases from J, leaving 15 bases between. The CDR3 region has the DNA TGCAGCGTTGAAAGGGGTCGGGCAGCCGGCTACACCTTC. Translation: CSVERGRAAGYTF.

CDR3 DNA: TGTGCCAGCAGTTGGGCCGGGGAGCTGTTTTTT. Translation: CASSWAGELFF. The chain combines TRBV12-3 or TRBV12-4 with TRBJ2-2; D gene unclear. This CDR3 has 11 residues. Trimming shortened V by 4 bases and J by 6 bases, and 3 bases separated the two germline ends.

At least ten counts were recorded for this clonotype. The rearrangement uses TRBV6-2 or TRBV6-3 and TRBJ2-1, with D uncertain. V was cut by 5 bases and J by 7 bases, with 12 bases left in between. The germline V gene has CDR1 MNHEY and CDR2 SVGEGT. CDR3 length: 13 amino acids. The CDR3 DNA follows: TGTGCCAGCAGTCCACTTAGTCTGAATGAGCAGTTCTTC. Translating it yields CASSPLSLNEQFF.

This clonotype came up many times. V usage is TRBV6-2 or TRBV6-3 and J usage is TRBJ2-2; D gene unclear. There are 16 residues in the CDR3. In germline, CDR1 is MNHEY, CDR2 SVGEGT. Between the trimmed V and J ends, which lost 5 bases and 0 bases, there was a span of 13 bases. CDR3 nucleotide sequence: TGTGCCAGCAGTCCGCCGACAAAAGCGAACACCGGGGAGCTGTTTTTT. Protein sequence: CASSPPTKANTGELFF.

To note about this clonotype: A clone one base away is much larger, so this may be a read error. The chain carries TRBV7-2 and TRBJ1-2, with D perhaps TRBD1 (5 bases). V was clipped by 4 bases and J by 13 bases, with 19 bases between them. The CDR3 extends over 13 amino acids. Germline V lookup: CDR1 SGHTA, CDR2 FQGNSA. The CDR3 spells CASSSRDLKAVTF. The CDR3 coding sequence is TGTGCCAGCAGCTCGCGGGACCTCAAAGCAGTCACCTTC. Looking up the rest from reference TRBV7-2 and TRBJ1-2 gives the full variable domain: GAGVSQSPSNKVTEKGKDVELRCDPISGHTALYWYRQSLGQGLEFLIYFQGNSAPDKSGLPSDRFSAERTGGSVSTLTIQRTQQEDSAVYLCASSSRDLKAVTFGSGTRLTVV.

This clonotype appeared many times. The chain carries TRBV7-2 and TRBJ1-5, with a possible D match to TRBD1 (6 bases). Germline CDR1 reads SGHTA; CDR2 reads FQGNSA. The ends were cut back, 1 base at V and 3 bases at J, with 10 bases in the middle. The CDR3 spans 15 residues. The CDR3 bases are TGTGCCAGCAGCTTAGTAGGGGGTAACAATCAGCCCCAGCATTTT. The encoded protein is CASSLVGGNNQPQHF.

This clonotype has ten or more counts. One junction end disagrees with the germline gene, perhaps due to a read error. The chain employs TRBV20-1 and TRBJ1-1; D is uncertain. The CDR3 runs to 13 residues. Per germline, CDR1 DFQATT and CDR2 SNEGSKA (reference sequence). CDR3 sequence (DNA): TGCAGTGCCTCGATCGGAGTGGCCACTGAAGCCTTCTTT. This gives the protein CSASIGVATEAFF.

In this sample, this clonotype turned up many times. This chain joins TRBV30 and TRBJ1-4; 7 positions match TRBD1. Per the germline V gene, CDR1 is GTSNPN and CDR2 is SVGIG (reference sequence). CDR3 size: 15 residues. The ends lost 0 bases at V and 5 bases at J; junction bases unmatched: 6. The CDR3 protein is CAWSVKGAQNEKLFF. The CDR3 nucleotides are TGTGCCTGGAGTGTGAAGGGGGCGCAGAATGAAAAACTGTTTTTT.

In this sample, this clonotype turned up many times. V usage is TRBV5-3 and J usage is TRBJ1-5; TRBD1 aligns across 9 bases. TRBV5-3 is designated an ORF whose function remains uncertain. The CDR3 runs 18 residues. With V trimmed by 3 bases and J by 4 bases, 14 bases remained unmatched. The CDR3 DNA follows: TGTGCCAGAAGCTCACTCCGGGACAGGGAAAGTGAAAATCAGCCCCAGCATTTT. It specifies CARSSLRDRESENQPQHF.

This clonotype was counted at least ten times. The rearrangement uses TRBV27 and TRBJ2-7; the match to TRBD2 covers 10 bases. This CDR3 is 15 amino acids long. Germline V gene sequence: CDR1 MNHEY, CDR2 SMNVEV (reference sequence). V shed 5 bases, J shed 6 bases, and the junction held 10 bases outside the gene matches. The CDR3 DNA is TGTGCCAGCAGTACCCTGACTAGCGGGTCGGGCGAGCAGTACTTC. The encoded protein is CASSTLTSGSGEQYF.